The 20 T cell receptor beta chains below come from one sample, sequenced in a study of vaccination effects on CD4 cells after COVID-19. Prior to sequencing, the ViraFEST assay stimulated PBMC with viral peptide pools, which expanded the antigen-specific CD4+ T cells. With approximately 9 days of culture completed, CD4+ T cells were isolated. Of the BNT162b2 and mRNA-1273 vaccines, participants received two doses of one or the other. Assay: immunoSEQ multiplex PCR; the TCRdb copy retains only in-frame clones and omits some. Of some 70,000 clones in the sample, 70% to 90% are singletons; the top ten hold 1% to 1.5%. Their target antigens are unknown. Sequencing used CD4+ T cells from PBMCs cultured with HCoV-229E spike peptides, obtained after COVID-19 vaccination. Receptors were obtained from a human donor who received a COVID-19 vaccine.

This rearrangement joins TRBV20-1 to TRBJ2-3; D is ambiguous. The CDR3 is 11 amino acids. The germline V and J ends were trimmed by 3 bases and 6 bases, with 7 bases remaining between them. Per the germline V gene, CDR1 is DFQATT and CDR2 is SNEGSKA (reference sequence). In nucleotides, the CDR3 is TGCAGTGCTAGGGGGTGGGATACGCAGTATTTT. It specifies CSARGWDTQYF.

The chain joins TRBV7-3 to TRBJ2-2; D may be TRBD1 (6 bases). The CDR3 spans 14 residues. Germline V gene sequence: CDR1 SGHTA, CDR2 FQGTGA. Trimming removed 5 bases from V and 5 bases from J, with 12 bases in between. CDR3 DNA: TGTGCCAGCAGCACACAGGGTCAGACCGGGGAGCTGTTTTTT. Amino acid sequence: CASSTQGQTGELFF.

This sequence joins TRBV21-1 and TRBJ1-1. TRBV21-1 represents a pseudogene. The CDR3 totals 14 residues. The CDR3 sequence: CASRGIWLDTEAFF. CDR3 in DNA: TGTGCCAGCAGGGGGATTTGGTTGGACACTGAAGCTTTCTTT.

The rearrangement uses TRBV7-2 and TRBJ2-7; D call uncertain. The CDR3 runs 13 residues. From germline, CDR1 is SGHTA and CDR2 FQGNSA. Between the trimmed V and J ends, which lost 0 bases and 3 bases, there was a span of 6 bases. CDR3 sequence: CASSLARSYEQYV. Written as DNA, the CDR3 is TGTGCCAGCAGCTTAGCGCGTAGCTACGAGCAGTACGTC.

J is TRBJ1-1 and V is TRBV7-9, with D possibly TRBD1 on 5 matching bases. The CDR3 extends over 14 amino acids. Germline V gene data show CDR1 as SEHNR and CDR2 as FQNEAQ (reference sequence). Trimming left V 6 bases short and J 1 base short, with 12 bases between. The CDR3 DNA reads TGTGCCAGCAGAGCCGGGACGGAGAACACTGAAGCTTTCTTT. It translates to CASRAGTENTEAFF.

V usage is TRBV7-3 and J usage is TRBJ2-3; 7 positions agree with TRBD2. The CDR3 runs 14 residues. Trimming took 1 base from V and 4 from J; bases not matched to a gene: 2. Germline V lookup: CDR1 SGHTA, CDR2 FQGTGA. Written as DNA, the CDR3 is TGTGCCAGCAGCTTAAGGAGCGGGGCAGATACGCAGTATTTT. This translates into CASSLRSGADTQYF.

This clone was counted a few times. The gene calls are TRBV19 and TRBJ1-3; D is unclear. The V end lost 3 bases, the J end lost 0 bases, and 6 bases lay between the germline ends. Germline values: CDR1 LNHDA, CDR2 SQIVND (reference sequence). There are 14 residues in the CDR3. The CDR3 DNA reads TGTGCCAGTAGTATGGGCAGCTCTGGAAACACCATATATTTT. It is translated as CASSMGSSGNTIYF.

This rearrangement joins TRBV29-1 to TRBJ2-1, with D perhaps matching TRBD2 (7 bases). CDR3 length: 16 amino acids. Germline V gives CDR1 SQVTM, CDR2 ANQGSEA. Trimming shortened V by 4 bases and J by 6 bases, and 22 bases separated the two germline ends. CDR3: CSVGGDAYREGNEQFF. The CDR3 bases are TGCAGCGTTGGAGGGGATGCTTACAGGGAGGGCAATGAGCAGTTCTTC.

The sample holds one count of this clone. The chain is built from TRBV2 and TRBJ2-2; D perhaps matches TRBD1 (5 bases). CDR3 length: 14 residues. The germline gives CDR1 SNHLY, CDR2 FYNNEI. The V end lost 11 bases, the J end lost 0 bases, and 13 bases lay between the germline ends. The CDR3 spells CASRTSPNTGELFF. The CDR3 nucleotides read TGTGCCTCCCGGACATCACCGAACACCGGGGAGCTGTTTTTT. The full variable domain, its missing parts supplied by reference TRBV2 and TRBJ2-2, is EPEVTQTPSHQVTQMGQEVILRCVPISNHLYFYWYRQILGQKVEFLVSFYNNEISEKSEIFDDQFSVERPDGSNFTLKIRSTKLEDSAMYFCASRTSPNTGELFFGEGSRLTVL.

This sequence joins TRBV11-2 and TRBJ2-4; D may be TRBD2 (7 bases). V was clipped by 5 bases and J by 9 bases, with 23 bases between them. Germline V lookup: CDR1 SGHAT, CDR2 FQNNGV. This CDR3 comprises 16 residues. CDR3 sequence reads: CASSLGGGVEGGIQYF. CDR3 sequence (DNA): TGTGCCAGCAGCCTAGGGGGAGGGGTAGAGGGGGGCATTCAGTACTTC.

This clone has just a few counts. The V gene is TRBV10-3, the J gene TRBJ1-1, with 8 bases lining up with TRBD1. The CDR3 is 14 amino acids. Germline-derived CDR1 and CDR2 are ENHRY and SYGVKD. Trimming took 6 bases from V and 1 from J; bases not matched to a gene: 4. The CDR3 region is CAISSGQGNTEAFF. The CDR3 DNA reads TGTGCCATCAGCAGTGGACAGGGGAACACTGAAGCTTTCTTT.

This clone was counted a single time. V gene TRBV7-2 combines with J gene TRBJ1-3, with D maybe TRBD1 (6 bases). Germline V gene sequence: CDR1 SGHTA, CDR2 FQGNSA. The V gene lost 10 bases and the J gene lost 0 bases, with 10 bases spanning the gap. The CDR3 spans 13 residues. CDR3 sequence reads: CATGENSGNTIYF. The CDR3 region has the DNA TGTGCCACAGGGGAGAACTCTGGAAACACCATATATTTT.

V gene TRBV12-5 combines with J gene TRBJ2-3, with D possibly matching TRBD1 (6 bases). The CDR3 totals 14 residues. Per germline, CDR1 LGHNT and CDR2 FRNRAP. With 5 bases removed from V and 0 bases from J, the gap between germline ends came to 9 bases. In DNA form, the CDR3 reads TGTGCTAGTGGTGTAGGGGGTAGCACAGATACGCAGTATTTT. Encoded protein: CASGVGGSTDTQYF.

J is TRBJ2-4 and V is TRBV4-1; no reliable D call. The ends were cut back, 1 base at V and 2 bases at J, with 9 bases in the middle. This CDR3 spans 15 amino acids. CDR1 is MGHRA and CDR2 is YSYEKL in the germline V gene. Here the CDR3 reads CASSQVGETKNIQYF. The CDR3 DNA follows: TGCGCCAGCAGCCAAGTTGGGGAAACCAAAAACATTCAGTACTTC.

This chain joins TRBV5-1 and TRBJ2-1; 14 bases agree with TRBD2. The CDR3 consists of 16 residues. Per the germline V gene, CDR1 is SGHRS and CDR2 is YFSETQ. The trim removed 7 bases at V and 9 bases at J, leaving 12 bases unmatched. The CDR3 nucleotides read TGCGCCAGCGCCCACCCGACTAGCGGGGGGGCGGGTGAGCAGTTCTTC. Its protein product is CASAHPTSGGAGEQFF.

The gene calls are TRBV9 and TRBJ2-5; TRBD1 matches 11 bases. This CDR3 spans 17 amino acids. Per the germline V gene, CDR1 is SGDLS and CDR2 is YYNGEE. Unmatched junction bases numbered 9, after V lost 0 bases and J lost 5 bases. The CDR3 protein is CASSVGPGQGAGETQYF. The CDR3 DNA is TGTGCCAGCAGCGTAGGTCCCGGACAGGGGGCGGGGGAGACCCAGTACTTC. The full variable domain, in which reference TRBV9 and TRBJ2-5 provide the parts outside the CDR3, is DSGVTQTPKHLITATGQRVTLRCSPRSGDLSVYWYQQSLDQGLQFLIQYYNGEERAKGNILERFSAQQFPDLHSELNLSSLELGDSALYFCASSVGPGQGAGETQYFGPGTRLLVL.

This clone was observed a single time. The chain employs TRBV7-3 and TRBJ2-1; the D is unclear. Germline V CDR1 and CDR2: SGHTA, FQGTGA. The length of the CDR3 is 16 residues. V was shortened by 5 bases and J by 7 bases, with 21 bases between the two germline ends. CDR3 region: CASSALAQAYANEQFF. The CDR3 DNA reads TGTGCCAGCAGCGCCCTGGCGCAGGCCTACGCAAATGAGCAGTTCTTC.

This clone was recorded only once. One junction end does not reproduce the germline sequence, and a read error may be involved. The rearrangement links TRBV18 to TRBJ2-2; 7 nucleotides match TRBD1. Germline V gene data show CDR1 as KGHSH and CDR2 as LQKENI. This CDR3 is 14 amino acids long. CDR3 protein: CASSSTGNAGELFF. CDR3 nucleotides: TGTGCCAGCTCATCGACAGGGAACGCCGGGGAGCTGTTTTTT.

J is TRBJ2-2 and V is TRBV6-6; D unresolved. The CDR3 has 13 residues. CDR1 and CDR2 from the germline V gene are MNHNY and SVGAGI (reference sequence). Trimming removed 4 bases from V and 0 bases from J, with 3 bases in between. The CDR3: CASSFTNTGELFF. The CDR3 coding sequence is TGTGCCAGCAGTTTCACGAACACCGGGGAGCTGTTTTTT.

This clone was observed a handful of times. The chain joins TRBV18 to TRBJ1-2; 7 nucleotides match TRBD1. The germline gives CDR1 KGHSH, CDR2 LQKENI. The CDR3 is made up of 13 amino acids. With V trimmed by 5 bases and J by 0 bases, 0 bases remained unmatched. The CDR3 region has the DNA TGTGCCAGCTCAAGGGGGCCTAACTATGGCTACACCTTC. This gives the protein CASSRGPNYGYTF.